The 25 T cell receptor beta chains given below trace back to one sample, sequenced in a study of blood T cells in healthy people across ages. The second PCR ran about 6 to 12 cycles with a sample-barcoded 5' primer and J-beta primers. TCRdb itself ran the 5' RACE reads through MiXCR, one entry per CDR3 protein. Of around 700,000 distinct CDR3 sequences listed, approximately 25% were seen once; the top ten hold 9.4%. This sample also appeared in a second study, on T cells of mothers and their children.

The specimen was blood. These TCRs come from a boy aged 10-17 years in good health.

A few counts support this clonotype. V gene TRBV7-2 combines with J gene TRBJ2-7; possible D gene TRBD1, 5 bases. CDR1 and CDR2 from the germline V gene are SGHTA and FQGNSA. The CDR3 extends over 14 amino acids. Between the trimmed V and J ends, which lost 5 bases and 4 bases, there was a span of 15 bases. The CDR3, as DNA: TGTGCCAGCAGCCTACCCCTGGGGCAGTACGAGCAGTACTTC. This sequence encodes CASSLPLGQYEQYF.

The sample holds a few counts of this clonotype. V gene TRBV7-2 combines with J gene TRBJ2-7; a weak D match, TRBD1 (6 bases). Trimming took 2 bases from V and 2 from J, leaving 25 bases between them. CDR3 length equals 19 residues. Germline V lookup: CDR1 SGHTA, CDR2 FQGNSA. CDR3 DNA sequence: TGTGCCAGCAGCTTAAGTATTTCCCCCAGCCTGGGGGCCACCTACGAGCAGTACTTC. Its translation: CASSLSISPSLGATYEQYF.

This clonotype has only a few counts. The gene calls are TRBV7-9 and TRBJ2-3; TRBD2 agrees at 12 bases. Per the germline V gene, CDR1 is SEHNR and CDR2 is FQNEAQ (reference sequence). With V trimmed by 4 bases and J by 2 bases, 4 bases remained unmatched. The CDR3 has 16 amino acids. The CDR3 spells CASSSPSGGATDTQYF. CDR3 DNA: TGTGCCAGCAGCTCCCCTAGCGGGGGGGCCACAGATACGCAGTATTTT.

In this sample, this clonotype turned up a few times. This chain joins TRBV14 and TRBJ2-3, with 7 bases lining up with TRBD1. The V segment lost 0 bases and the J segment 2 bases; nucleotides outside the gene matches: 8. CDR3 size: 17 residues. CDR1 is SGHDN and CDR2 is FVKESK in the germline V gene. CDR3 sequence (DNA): TGTGCCAGCAGCCAAGATGTGGGACAGCTAGCCACAGATACGCAGTATTTT. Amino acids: CASSQDVGQLATDTQYF.

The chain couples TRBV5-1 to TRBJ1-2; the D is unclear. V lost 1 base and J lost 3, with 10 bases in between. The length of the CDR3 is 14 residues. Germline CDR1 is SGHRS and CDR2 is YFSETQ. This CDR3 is CASSLHPGDYGYTF. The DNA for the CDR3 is TGCGCCAGCAGCTTGCACCCTGGCGACTATGGCTACACCTTC.

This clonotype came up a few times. CDR3 nucleotides: TGTGCCAGCAGTGGCGACGCACCCTACGAGCAGTACTTC. This encodes CASSGDAPYEQYF. The rearrangement uses TRBV6-2 or TRBV6-3 and TRBJ2-7, with D hard to call. Germline CDR1 reads MNHEY; CDR2 reads SVGEGT. V was shortened by 5 bases and J by 2 bases, with 10 bases between the two germline ends. The CDR3 has 13 amino acids.

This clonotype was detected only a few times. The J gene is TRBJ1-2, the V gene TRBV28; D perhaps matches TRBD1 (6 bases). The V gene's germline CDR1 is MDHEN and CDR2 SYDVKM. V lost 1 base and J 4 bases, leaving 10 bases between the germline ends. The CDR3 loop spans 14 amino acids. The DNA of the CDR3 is TGTGCCAGCAGTTTATACGGAGGGGGCTATGGCTACACCTTC. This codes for CASSLYGGGYGYTF.

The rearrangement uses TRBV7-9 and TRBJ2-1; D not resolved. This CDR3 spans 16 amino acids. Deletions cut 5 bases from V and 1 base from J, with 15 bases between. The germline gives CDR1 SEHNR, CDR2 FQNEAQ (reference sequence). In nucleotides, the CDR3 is TGTGCCAGCAGCACCCTAGAGCACCAATCCTACAATGAGCAGTTCTTC. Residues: CASSTLEHQSYNEQFF. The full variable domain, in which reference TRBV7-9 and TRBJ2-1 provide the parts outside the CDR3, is DTGVSQNPRHKITKRGQNVTFRCDPISEHNRLYWYRQTLGQGPEFLTYFQNEAQLEKSRLLSDRFSAERPKGSFSTLEIQRTEQGDSAMYLCASSTLEHQSYNEQFFGPGTRLTVL.

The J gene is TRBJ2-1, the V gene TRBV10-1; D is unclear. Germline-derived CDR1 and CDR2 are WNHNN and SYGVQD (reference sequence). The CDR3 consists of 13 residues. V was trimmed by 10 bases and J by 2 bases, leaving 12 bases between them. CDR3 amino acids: CATQDGPYNEQFF. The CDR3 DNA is TGCGCCACCCAGGACGGTCCCTACAATGAGCAGTTCTTC.

CDR3 sequence reads: CASSIVVRDFYNEQFF. In nucleotides, the CDR3 is TGTGCCAGTAGTATTGTGGTGAGGGACTTCTACAATGAGCAGTTCTTC. The J gene is TRBJ2-1, the V gene TRBV19; the D gene is possibly TRBD2 (6 bases). There are 16 residues in the CDR3. The V gene's germline CDR1 is LNHDA and CDR2 SQIVND (reference sequence). V lost 3 bases and J 3 bases, leaving 15 bases between the germline ends.

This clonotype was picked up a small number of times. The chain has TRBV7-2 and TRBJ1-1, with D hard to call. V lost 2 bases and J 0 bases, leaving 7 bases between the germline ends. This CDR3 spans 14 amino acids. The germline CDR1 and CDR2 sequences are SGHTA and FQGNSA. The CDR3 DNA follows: TGTGCCAGCAGCTTATTCTCGGTGAACACTGAAGCTTTCTTT. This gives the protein CASSLFSVNTEAFF.

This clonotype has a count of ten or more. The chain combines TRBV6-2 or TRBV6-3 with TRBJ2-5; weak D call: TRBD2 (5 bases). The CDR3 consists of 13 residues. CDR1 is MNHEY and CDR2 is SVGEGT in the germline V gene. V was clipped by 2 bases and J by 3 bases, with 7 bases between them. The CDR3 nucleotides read TGTGCCAGCAGTTACGGGCGGGAAGAGACCCAGTACTTC. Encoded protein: CASSYGREETQYF.

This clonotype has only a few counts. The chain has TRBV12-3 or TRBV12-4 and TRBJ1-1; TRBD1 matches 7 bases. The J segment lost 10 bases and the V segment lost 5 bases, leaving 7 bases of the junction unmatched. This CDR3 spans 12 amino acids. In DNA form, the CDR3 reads TGTGCCAGCAGTCAGACAGGGATTCGAGCTTTCTTT. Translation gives CASSQTGIRAFF.

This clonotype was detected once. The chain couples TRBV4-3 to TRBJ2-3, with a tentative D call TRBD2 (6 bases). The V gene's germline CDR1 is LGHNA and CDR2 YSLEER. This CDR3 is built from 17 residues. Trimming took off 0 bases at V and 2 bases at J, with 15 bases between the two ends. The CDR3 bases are TGCGCCAGCAGCCAAGATGGGAGTGGGACTTTCACAGATACGCAGTATTTT. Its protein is CASSQDGSGTFTDTQYF.

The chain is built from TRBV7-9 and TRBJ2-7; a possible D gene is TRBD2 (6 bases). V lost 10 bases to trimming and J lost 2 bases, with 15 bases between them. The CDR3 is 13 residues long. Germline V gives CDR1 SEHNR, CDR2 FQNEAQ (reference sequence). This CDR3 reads CAIRLGGTYEQYF. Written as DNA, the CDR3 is TGTGCCATCCGATTGGGGGGAACCTACGAGCAGTACTTC.

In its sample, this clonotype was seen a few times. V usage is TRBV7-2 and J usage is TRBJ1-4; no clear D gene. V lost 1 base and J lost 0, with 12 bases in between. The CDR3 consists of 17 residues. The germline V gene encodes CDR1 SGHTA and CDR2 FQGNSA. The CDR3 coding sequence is TGTGCCAGCAGCTTAGGAGTTGGGATTGCAACTAATGAAAAACTGTTTTTT. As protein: CASSLGVGIATNEKLFF. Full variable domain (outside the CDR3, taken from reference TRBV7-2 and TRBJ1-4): GAGVSQSPSNKVTEKGKDVELRCDPISGHTALYWYRQSLGQGLEFLIYFQGNSAPDKSGLPSDRFSAERTGGSVSTLTIQRTQQEDSAVYLCASSLGVGIATNEKLFFGSGTQLSVL.

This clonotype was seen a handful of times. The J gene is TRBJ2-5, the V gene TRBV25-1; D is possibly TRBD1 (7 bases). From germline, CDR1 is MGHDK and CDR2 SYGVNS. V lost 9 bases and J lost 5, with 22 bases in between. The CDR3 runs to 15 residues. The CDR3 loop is CASSPRGTEPETQYF. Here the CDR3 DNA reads TGTGCCAGTTCCCCCCGGGGGACAGAACCTGAGACCCAGTACTTC.

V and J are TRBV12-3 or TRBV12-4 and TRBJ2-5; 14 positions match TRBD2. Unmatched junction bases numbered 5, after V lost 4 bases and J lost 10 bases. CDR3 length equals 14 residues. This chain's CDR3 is CASSSGLAGGDQYF. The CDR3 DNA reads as TGTGCCAGCAGTTCCGGACTAGCGGGGGGTGACCAGTACTTC.

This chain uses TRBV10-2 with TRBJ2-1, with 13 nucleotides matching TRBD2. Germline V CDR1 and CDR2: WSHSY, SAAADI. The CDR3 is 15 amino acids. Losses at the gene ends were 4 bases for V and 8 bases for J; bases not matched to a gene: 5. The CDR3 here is CASSGTSGSLYEQFF. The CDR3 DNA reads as TGCGCCAGCAGTGGGACTAGCGGGAGCCTGTATGAGCAGTTCTTC.

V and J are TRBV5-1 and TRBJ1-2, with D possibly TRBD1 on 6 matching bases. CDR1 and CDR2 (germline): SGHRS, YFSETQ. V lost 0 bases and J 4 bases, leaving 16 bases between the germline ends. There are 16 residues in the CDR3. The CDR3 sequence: CASSLAPGEGGYGYTF. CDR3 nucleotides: TGCGCCAGCAGCTTGGCGCCAGGGGAAGGAGGCTATGGCTACACCTTC.

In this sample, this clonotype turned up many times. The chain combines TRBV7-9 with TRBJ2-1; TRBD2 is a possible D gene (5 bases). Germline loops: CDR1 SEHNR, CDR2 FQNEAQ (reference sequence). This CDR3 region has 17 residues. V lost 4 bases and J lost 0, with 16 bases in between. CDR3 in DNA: TGTGCCAGCAGCTCTCTCTCAGCGGCCAGCTCCTACAATGAGCAGTTCTTC. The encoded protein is CASSSLSAASSYNEQFF.

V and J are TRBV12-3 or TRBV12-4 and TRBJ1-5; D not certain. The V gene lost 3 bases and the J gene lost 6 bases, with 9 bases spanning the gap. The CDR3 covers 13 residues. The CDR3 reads CASSFRLFQPQHF. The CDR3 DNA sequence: TGTGCCAGCAGTTTTAGGCTTTTTCAGCCCCAGCATTTT.

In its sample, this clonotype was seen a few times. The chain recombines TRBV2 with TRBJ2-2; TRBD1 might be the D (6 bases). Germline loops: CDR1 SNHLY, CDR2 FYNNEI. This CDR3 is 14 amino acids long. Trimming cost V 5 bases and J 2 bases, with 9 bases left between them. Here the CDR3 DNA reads TGTGCCAGCAGTACAGGGAGTAACACCGGGGAGCTGTTTTTT. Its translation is CASSTGSNTGELFF.

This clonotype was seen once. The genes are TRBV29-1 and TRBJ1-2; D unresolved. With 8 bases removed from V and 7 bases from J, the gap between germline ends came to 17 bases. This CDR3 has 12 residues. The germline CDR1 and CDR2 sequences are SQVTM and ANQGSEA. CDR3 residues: CSSDTQEGGYTF. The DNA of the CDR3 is TGCAGCTCTGATACTCAGGAAGGTGGCTACACCTTC.

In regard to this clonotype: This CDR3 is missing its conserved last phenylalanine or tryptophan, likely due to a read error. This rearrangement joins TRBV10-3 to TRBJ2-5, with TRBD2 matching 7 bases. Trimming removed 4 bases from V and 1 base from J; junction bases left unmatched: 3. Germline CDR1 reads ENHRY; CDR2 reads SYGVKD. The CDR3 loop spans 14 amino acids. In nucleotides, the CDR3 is TGTGCCATCAGTGGATCGGGGGGCCAAGAGACCCAGTACTTA. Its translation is CAISGSGGQETQYL.